This T cell receptor beta chain was sequenced during a study of shared clonotypes between healthy human individuals. Deletions cut 4 bases from V and 0 bases from J, with 9 bases between. This CDR3 comprises 13 residues. Per the germline V gene, CDR1 is GTSNPN and CDR2 is SVGIG (reference sequence). Study-wide points: Clonotypes shared by all four donors outscored non-shared clonotypes in generation probability. Clonotype sharing across donors was expected to vary with sequencing depth. Among the subsets, naive ones generally showed larger estimated richness than memory ones.

Naive-designated CD8 cells lacked CD45RO, were positively enriched for CCR7, and omitted terminally differentiated effector memory CD45RA+ cells. Regarding this clone: No antigen is known for it.

The assay ran at deep level. Some clones are missing from TCRdb's copy, which holds only in-frame ones; the method was immunoSEQ multiplex PCR. The sample lists about 2.1 million clones; roughly 95% were seen once. This receptor was identified in a man younger than 35 in good health. Some clones in this sample may be carry-over from other donors' samples. This chain links TRBV30 with TRBJ1-1; D unresolved. The sample taken for sequencing was naive CD8+ T cells from PBMCs. The CDR3 here is CAWTLLMNTEAFF. DNA of the CDR3: TGTGCCTGGACCTTACTGATGAACACTGAAGCTTTCTTT.